These 23 T cell receptor beta chains came from one sample sequenced in a study of CD8+ T cells in alopecia areata. Once RNA had been extracted, it was reverse transcribed into cDNA to act as the sequencing template. Assay: immunoSEQ multiplex PCR; the TCRdb copy retains only in-frame clones and omits some. The data contain more than 100,000 clones, about 50% of them singletons. Treatment in this sample: oral pan-JAK inhibitor, 5-10 mg twice daily. The specimen comprised CD4+ T cells sorted from blood, sampled at week 4, from a patient treated with tofacitinib. These TCRs come from a human donor with alopecia areata.

This clone has a handful of counts. The V call is TRBV7-6, the J call TRBJ1-1; TRBD1 agrees at 8 bases. There are 15 residues in the CDR3. J was trimmed by 3 bases and V by 2 bases; bases with no gene match: 5. Per germline, CDR1 SGHVS and CDR2 FNYEAQ. CDR3 bases: TGTGCCAGCAGCTTAAGTGGGACAGGCGACACTGAAGCTTTCTTT. Translated, it gives CASSLSGTGDTEAFF.

The CDR3 spells CATSRDNSHNQPQHF. In DNA form, the CDR3 reads TGTGCCACCAGCAGAGATAACAGCCACAATCAGCCCCAGCATTTT. The chain combines TRBV15 with TRBJ1-5, with D uncertain. This CDR3 is 15 amino acids long. CDR1 and CDR2 from the germline V gene are LNHNV and YYDKDF (reference sequence). Trimming pared 0 bases from V and 3 bases from J, leaving 9 bases between.

This clone was recorded a few times. The V gene is TRBV30, the J gene TRBJ2-3; 12 nucleotides align to TRBD2. Germline V gene lookup returns CDR1 GTSNPN and CDR2 SVGIG (reference sequence). CDR3 length equals 16 residues. The V gene end was trimmed by 0 bases and the J gene end by 7 bases; junction bases not matched to a gene: 8. The CDR3 is CAWSVTTSGSMNTQYF. The CDR3 region has the DNA TGTGCCTGGAGTGTAACGACTAGCGGGAGTATGAATACGCAGTATTTT.

This clone came up a few times. The chain has TRBV7-2 and TRBJ2-3; the D gene is possibly TRBD2 (6 bases). Germline V gene lookup returns CDR1 SGHTA and CDR2 FQGNSA. The CDR3 covers 14 residues. V lost 10 bases, J lost 0 bases, and 14 bases lay in between. The CDR3: CATTGLSSTDTQYF. The CDR3 nucleotides read TGTGCCACCACGGGACTTTCGAGCACAGATACGCAGTATTTT. Drawing the rest from reference TRBV7-2 and TRBJ2-3, the complete variable domain is GAGVSQSPSNKVTEKGKDVELRCDPISGHTALYWYRQSLGQGLEFLIYFQGNSAPDKSGLPSDRFSAERTGGSVSTLTIQRTQQEDSAVYLCATTGLSSTDTQYFGPGTRLTVL.

This clone has only a few counts. This chain links TRBV30 with TRBJ2-3; unclear D gene. Germline CDR1 is GTSNPN and CDR2 is SVGIG (reference sequence). Trimming pared 1 base from V and 5 bases from J, leaving 13 bases between. This CDR3 region has 14 residues. CDR3 residues: CAWSGKGTGDTQYF. As DNA, the CDR3 is TGTGCCTGGAGTGGTAAAGGAACGGGAGATACGCAGTATTTT.

The chain uses TRBV29-1 and TRBJ1-2; weak D call: TRBD1 (6 bases). This CDR3 has 13 residues. The V gene's germline CDR1 is SQVTM and CDR2 ANQGSEA. The V end lost 7 bases, the J end lost 0 bases, and 12 bases lay between the germline ends. The CDR3 DNA reads as TGCAGCGATATGACAGGAACTAACTATGGCTACACCTTC. Its protein product is CSDMTGTNYGYTF.

This chain links TRBV23-1 with TRBJ1-3, with 7 bases matching TRBD1. TRBV23-1 is assigned to the ORF class and has an uncertain function. There are 15 residues in the CDR3. The ends lost 4 bases at V and 0 bases at J; junction bases unmatched: 3. Here the CDR3 DNA reads TGCGCCAGCAGTCGGGGACAGAGCTCTGGAAACACCATATATTTT. Protein product: CASSRGQSSGNTIYF.

This rearrangement joins TRBV29-1 to TRBJ2-7; 8 bases are a match to TRBD1. CDR1 SQVTM and CDR2 ANQGSEA come from the germline V gene. CDR3 length: 13 residues. Germline trimming cut 7 bases from V and 3 bases from J; bases unmatched to any gene: 8. The CDR3 loop reads CSGSGTGVYEQYF. CDR3 DNA: TGCAGCGGCTCCGGGACAGGAGTCTACGAGCAGTACTTC.

The chain has TRBV6-5 and TRBJ1-2; 7 bases fit TRBD1. CDR1 MNHEY and CDR2 SVGAGI come from the germline V gene. The V and J ends lost 5 bases and 7 bases, in that order; junction bases with no gene match: 4. This CDR3 region has 12 residues. Written as DNA, the CDR3 is TGTGCCAGCAGTCCGCAGGGGGGTGGCTACACCTTC. It yields the protein CASSPQGGGYTF.

This clone was counted a few times. The chain is built from TRBV19 and TRBJ2-1; D might be TRBD2 (6 bases). Trimming left V 6 bases short and J 4 bases short, with 10 bases between. The CDR3 extends over 13 amino acids. The germline V gene encodes CDR1 LNHDA and CDR2 SQIVND (reference sequence). The CDR3 coding sequence is TGTGCCAGTAGCAAAGGGACTTACAATGAGCAGTTCTTC. This gives the protein CASSKGTYNEQFF.

The chain uses TRBV30 and TRBJ2-7; 9 bases fit TRBD1. Germline V CDR1 and CDR2: GTSNPN, SVGIG (reference sequence). There are 13 residues in the CDR3. The J segment lost 4 bases and the V segment lost 5 bases, leaving 6 bases of the junction unmatched. In DNA, the CDR3 is TGTGCCTGGGATAGGGGACAGGGATACGAGCAGTACTTC. Its translation: CAWDRGQGYEQYF.

This clone was detected a few times. The J gene is TRBJ1-2, the V gene TRBV11-2; D is perhaps TRBD1 (5 bases). The ends were cut back, 0 bases at V and 10 bases at J, with 15 bases in the middle. CDR3 size: 14 residues. In germline, CDR1 is SGHAT, CDR2 FQNNGV. The CDR3 sequence: CASSLELGRGDYTF. DNA of the CDR3: TGTGCCAGCAGCTTAGAGTTAGGGCGGGGCGACTACACCTTC.

The sample holds a few counts of this clone. The chain carries TRBV29-1 and TRBJ2-1, with 9 bases identical to TRBD2. Germline CDR1 and CDR2: SQVTM and ANQGSEA. There are 15 residues in the CDR3. The junction had 7 bases not matched to a gene; V was cut back by 3 bases and J by 4 bases. CDR3 sequence (DNA): TGCAGCGTTGACGGATCTAGCGGGGTATACAATGAGCAGTTCTTC. Its protein is CSVDGSSGVYNEQFF.

This clone turned up a few times. The CDR3 loop reads CAWMGRETDTQYF. The CDR3 DNA follows: TGTGCCTGGATGGGACGGGAGACAGATACGCAGTATTTT. V gene TRBV30 combines with J gene TRBJ2-3; D perhaps matches TRBD2 (6 bases). The CDR3 has 13 residues. Germline CDR1 is GTSNPN and CDR2 is SVGIG (reference sequence). V lost 4 bases and J 3 bases, leaving 11 bases between the germline ends.

This clone was seen a few times. The genes are TRBV27 and TRBJ1-2; a weak D match, TRBD1 (6 bases). The CDR3 totals 14 residues. V gave up 6 bases and J gave up 4 bases, with 15 bases separating them. Per the germline V gene, CDR1 is MNHEY and CDR2 is SMNVEV (reference sequence). The CDR3 coding sequence is TGTGCCAGCAGGAAGCGACAGGCCCCCTATGGCTACACCTTC. Encoded protein: CASRKRQAPYGYTF.

V and J are TRBV5-4 and TRBJ2-5, with D perhaps matching TRBD1 (6 bases). Germline V gives CDR1 SGHNT, CDR2 YYREEE (reference sequence). V shed 3 bases and J shed 10 bases, with 13 bases lying between them. CDR3 length: 12 residues. CDR3: CASSSQGTDQYF. The CDR3 nucleotides are TGTGCCAGCAGCTCACAGGGAACGGACCAGTACTTC.

This clone was counted at least ten times. The chain has TRBV5-1 and TRBJ1-2, with D possibly TRBD1 on 5 matching bases. Germline-derived CDR1 and CDR2 are SGHRS and YFSETQ. V shed 0 bases and J shed 7 bases, with 10 bases lying between them. This CDR3 contains 13 residues. Here the CDR3 reads CASSLAGMGGYTF. CDR3 DNA sequence: TGCGCCAGCAGCTTGGCAGGGATGGGTGGCTACACCTTC. Based on the CDR3 plus reference TRBV5-1 and TRBJ1-2, the full variable domain is KAGVTQTPRYLIKTRGQQVTLSCSPISGHRSVSWYQQTPGQGLQFLFEYFSETQRNKGNFPGRFSGRQFSNSRSEMNVSTLELGDSALYLCASSLAGMGGYTFGSGTRLTVV.

V usage is TRBV30 and J usage is TRBJ2-2; TRBD1 matches at 10 bases. Looked up from germline, CDR1 is GTSNPN and CDR2 is SVGIG (reference sequence). This CDR3 contains 16 residues. V gave up 6 bases and J gave up 6 bases; unmatched junction bases: 13. Written as DNA, the CDR3 is TGTGCCTGCACCCGAGTAGGACAGGGGGGAGCCGGGGAGCTGTTTTTT. It codes for CACTRVGQGGAGELFF. The complete variable domain, with remaining parts taken from reference TRBV30 and TRBJ2-2, reads SQTIHQWPATLVQPVGSPLSLECTVEGTSNPNLYWYRQAAGRGLQLLFYSVGIGQISSEVPQNLSASRPQDRQFILSSKKLLLSDSGFYLCACTRVGQGGAGELFFGEGSRLTVL.

The rearrangement joins TRBV19 to TRBJ2-2; tentatively, D is TRBD2 (6 bases). The CDR3 covers 14 residues. V lost 9 bases, J lost 4 bases, and 15 bases lay in between. Germline CDR1 LNHDA, CDR2 SQIVND (reference sequence). The CDR3 region has the DNA TGTGCCAGCTACCTCGGGAGCGGCACCGGGGAGCTGTTTTTT. Translated: CASYLGSGTGELFF.

This clone has a handful of counts. The V gene is TRBV18, the J gene TRBJ2-1; TRBD2 is a possible D gene (6 bases). Trimming left V 6 bases short and J 5 bases short, with 11 bases between. This CDR3 has 13 amino acids. Germline V gene data show CDR1 as KGHSH and CDR2 as LQKENI. CDR3 residues: CASSALANNEQFF. The CDR3 bases are TGTGCCAGCTCGGCCCTAGCGAACAATGAGCAGTTCTTC.

The V gene is TRBV27, the J gene TRBJ1-5, with D possibly being TRBD1 (6 bases). The V end was cut by 2 bases, the J end by 7 bases, with 15 bases between. CDR3 size: 15 residues. Looked up from germline, CDR1 is MNHEY and CDR2 is SMNVEV (reference sequence). CDR3 sequence: CASSLMGAADQPQHF. The CDR3 DNA reads as TGTGCCAGCAGTTTAATGGGGGCTGCAGACCAGCCCCAGCATTTT.

CDR3 nucleotides: TGTGCCAGCACCCGACCAGGAGACTATGGCTACACCTTC. Its translation: CASTRPGDYGYTF. The V gene is TRBV25-1, the J gene TRBJ1-2, with no clear D. V was trimmed by 7 bases and J by 3 bases, leaving 12 bases between them. CDR3 length: 13 residues. The germline V gene has CDR1 MGHDK and CDR2 SYGVNS.

The V call is TRBV5-6, the J call TRBJ1-2; TRBD1 matches 9 bases. V shed 4 bases, J shed 8 bases, and the junction held 12 bases outside the gene matches. Germline CDR1 SGHDT, CDR2 YYEEEE. The CDR3 totals 15 residues. The CDR3 DNA sequence: TGTGCCAGCAGCCGCGGACAGGGGCCTTGGAGCGGCTACACCTTC. It specifies CASSRGQGPWSGYTF.